The 16 T cell receptor beta chains given below trace back to one sample, sequenced in a study of cytomegalovirus exposure and HLA in healthy donors. 60 Vbeta and 13 Jbeta primers were used in PCR. Produced via immunoSEQ multiplex PCR; TCRdb's table is partial and in-frame only. The table includes approximately 150,000 clones, more than 70% detected once. The sample consisted of PBMCs. The receptors come from a young man in good health and CMV-seropositive.

This sequence joins TRBV27 and TRBJ2-5; TRBD1 is a possible D gene (5 bases). Between the trimmed V and J ends, which lost 6 bases and 1 base, there was a span of 9 bases. Germline lookup yields CDR1 MNHEY and CDR2 SMNVEV (reference sequence). This CDR3 has 13 residues. In DNA, the CDR3 is TGTGCCAGCAGCTACAGGTTCCAAGAGACCCAGTACTTC. Translation gives CASSYRFQETQYF.

The chain carries TRBV28 and TRBJ2-5, with 9 bases lining up with TRBD2. The CDR3 is 17 residues long. Germline CDR1 MDHEN, CDR2 SYDVKM. V lost 4 bases and J lost 4; bases outside the gene matches: 13. CDR3 sequence (DNA): TGTGCCAGCAGTTCCGAGGCGGCGGGAGGGGCAGGAGAGACCCAGTACTTC. It encodes CASSSEAAGGAGETQYF. Complete variable domain (other parts from reference TRBV28 and TRBJ2-5): DVKVTQSSRYLVKRTGEKVFLECVQDMDHENMFWYRQDPGLGLRLIYFSYDVKMKEKGDIPEGYSVSREKKERFSLILESASTNQTSMYLCASSSEAAGGAGETQYFGPGTRLLVL.

The J gene is TRBJ2-1, the V gene TRBV7-6, with 9 bases identical to TRBD2. The CDR3 has 17 residues. Germline CDR1 is SGHVS and CDR2 is FNYEAQ. J lost 7 bases, V lost 5 bases, and 15 bases had no gene match. This CDR3 is CASSQGTPSGKGNEQFF. The CDR3 nucleotides read TGTGCCAGCAGCCAAGGGACTCCTAGCGGGAAAGGTAATGAGCAGTTCTTC.

The chain joins TRBV29-1 to TRBJ2-1; 8 nucleotides agree with TRBD1. V gave up 4 bases and J gave up 8 bases; unmatched junction bases: 19. Germline CDR1 reads SQVTM; CDR2 reads ANQGSEA. This CDR3 is built from 17 residues. The CDR3 DNA is TGCAGCGTTGGGGGGACACCAGGGGGCTGGGAGAAGGATGAGCAGTTCTTC. This gives the protein CSVGGTPGGWEKDEQFF.

V and J are TRBV15 and TRBJ2-4; D is perhaps TRBD1 (6 bases). This CDR3 has 19 residues. Per the germline V gene, CDR1 is LNHNV and CDR2 is YYDKDF (reference sequence). Trimming took off 0 bases at V and 1 base at J, with 19 bases between the two ends. CDR3 loop: CATSRDQGNAWDAKNIQYF. CDR3 DNA sequence: TGTGCCACCAGCAGAGATCAGGGGAACGCCTGGGACGCCAAAAACATTCAGTACTTC.

The sample holds a few counts of this clone. The chain recombines TRBV19 with TRBJ1-2, with TRBD1 matching 9 bases. Germline assignment: CDR1 LNHDA and CDR2 SQIVND (reference sequence). There are 14 residues in the CDR3. The junction had 4 bases not matched to a gene; V was cut back by 4 bases and J by 4 bases. The CDR3 DNA is TGTGCCAGTAGTACGGGGACAGGGATCTATGGCTACACCTTC. Translating gives CASSTGTGIYGYTF.

The chain couples TRBV28 to TRBJ2-2; D is unclear. Trimming took 5 bases from V and 4 from J, leaving 5 bases between them. Germline assignment: CDR1 MDHEN and CDR2 SYDVKM. This CDR3 has 12 amino acids. CDR3 protein: CASSISTGELFF. CDR3 DNA sequence: TGTGCCAGCAGTATCAGCACCGGGGAGCTGTTTTTT.

The V and J genes are TRBV28 and TRBJ2-1, with D unclear. V gave up 7 bases and J gave up 4 bases, with 11 bases separating them. Germline assignment: CDR1 MDHEN and CDR2 SYDVKM. The length of the CDR3 is 13 residues. Here the CDR3 reads CASTEVQYNEQFF. In nucleotides, the CDR3 is TGTGCCAGCACAGAGGTCCAGTACAATGAGCAGTTCTTC.

This chain uses TRBV4-1 with TRBJ2-1; 10 bases match TRBD2. V gave up 4 bases and J gave up 5 bases; unmatched junction bases: 14. CDR3 length equals 18 residues. The germline V gene has CDR1 MGHRA and CDR2 YSYEKL. The CDR3 coding sequence is TGCGCCAGCAGCCCCCAGCCCCCATCTAGCGGGAGTCACAATGAGCAGTTCTTC. It specifies CASSPQPPSSGSHNEQFF.

V is TRBV5-5 and J is TRBJ2-3; 11 nucleotides align to TRBD2. The CDR3 totals 18 residues. Germline CDR1 reads SGHKS; CDR2 reads YYEKEE (reference sequence). The trim removed 2 bases at V and 0 bases at J, leaving 8 bases unmatched. CDR3 amino acids: CASSFRASGGSSTDTQYF. CDR3 coding DNA: TGTGCCAGCAGCTTTCGGGCTAGCGGGGGGAGTAGCACAGATACGCAGTATTTT.

The chain is built from TRBV14 and TRBJ2-1; weak D call: TRBD1 (6 bases). The CDR3 is 15 amino acids. Trimming cost V 2 bases and J 12 bases, with 20 bases left between them. Germline CDR1 SGHDN, CDR2 FVKESK. CDR3 protein: CASSQHSGTNSGQFF. In DNA, the CDR3 is TGTGCCAGCAGCCAACACTCCGGGACAAATAGTGGGCAGTTCTTC.

The chain is built from TRBV30 and TRBJ2-7; weak D call: TRBD1 (5 bases). CDR1 is GTSNPN and CDR2 is SVGIG in the germline V gene (reference sequence). The germline V and J ends were trimmed by 2 bases and 6 bases, with 17 bases remaining between them. This CDR3 contains 14 residues. This CDR3 is CAWSYQGGSVEQYF. The CDR3 nucleotides read TGTGCCTGGAGTTATCAGGGCGGCTCGGTCGAGCAGTACTTC. Looking up the rest from reference TRBV30 and TRBJ2-7 gives the full variable domain: SQTIHQWPATLVQPVGSPLSLECTVEGTSNPNLYWYRQAAGRGLQLLFYSVGIGQISSEVPQNLSASRPQDRQFILSSKKLLLSDSGFYLCAWSYQGGSVEQYFGPGTRLTVT.

CDR3 coding DNA: TGCAGCGTGGGGAGGCGGGGGGCCTACGAGCAGTACTTC. Translation: CSVGRRGAYEQYF. The chain is built from TRBV29-1 and TRBJ2-7; 8 bases line up with TRBD2. The CDR3 is 13 amino acids. Germline V gene sequence: CDR1 SQVTM, CDR2 ANQGSEA. Losses at the gene ends were 6 bases for V and 2 bases for J; bases not matched to a gene: 6.

This clone has more than one count but fewer than ten. J is TRBJ2-1 and V is TRBV4-2; D might be TRBD1 (5 bases). V lost 0 bases and J lost 4, with 10 bases in between. Per the germline V gene, CDR1 is LGHNA and CDR2 is YNFKEQ. The CDR3 has 15 residues. The CDR3 region has the DNA TGTGCCAGCAGCCAAGACAGGGTTAGATACAATGAGCAGTTCTTC. It encodes CASSQDRVRYNEQFF.

The rearrangement uses TRBV19 and TRBJ2-1, with 7 bases fitting TRBD2. Looked up from germline, CDR1 is LNHDA and CDR2 is SQIVND (reference sequence). V was pared by 0 bases and J by 15 bases, with 14 bases of the junction left unmatched. The CDR3 contains 15 residues. CDR3 sequence reads: CASSIDLARRELRFF. In nucleotides, the CDR3 is TGTGCCAGTAGTATAGATCTAGCGCGGCGGGAGCTTCGGTTCTTC.

This chain links TRBV7-8 with TRBJ2-1; 7 nucleotides agree with TRBD2. This CDR3 is 18 amino acids long. Germline-derived CDR1 and CDR2 are SGHVS and FQNEAQ. With 5 bases clipped from V and 6 bases from J, the junction kept 19 bases outside the gene matches. CDR3 sequence reads: CASSPLPREAGYINEQFF. As DNA, the CDR3 is TGTGCCAGCAGCCCCCTACCCCGGGAGGCAGGGTACATCAATGAGCAGTTCTTC.